Included here is one T cell receptor (beta chain) sequence, with context. Treatment reported: preoperative locoregional IRX-2 cytokine immunotherapy. Samples came from a phase Ib trial of preoperative locoregional IRX-2 cytokine immunotherapy. The data were obtained in a study of preoperative IRX-2 immunotherapy in early breast cancer. CDR1 and CDR2 from the germline V gene are LGHNA and YNFKEQ. With V trimmed by 0 bases and J by 12 bases, 6 bases remained unmatched. The CDR3 consists of 13 residues. Measured with immunoSEQ multiplex PCR; TCRdb has only the in-frame clones, and not every one. This sample has tens of thousands of clones, with approximately 95% found just once.

The source is a human donor with breast cancer. The sample was tumor tissue, taken after IRX-2 immunotherapy. The chain has TRBV4-2 and TRBJ2-3, with TRBD2 matching 7 bases. CDR3 protein: CASSQDDREVQYF. CDR3 sequence (DNA): TGTGCCAGCAGCCAAGACGACCGGGAGGTTCAGTATTTT.